This is a list of T cell receptor beta chains from one sample in a study of early T cells in non-severe SARS-CoV-2 infection. TCRdb used MiXCR to reprocess the 5' RACE reads, holding one entry per CDR3 protein. Of about 35,000 distinct CDR3 sequences in the sample, around 6% were seen once. Sample: whole blood. The receptor set was obtained from an adult who was a healthcare worker with PCR-confirmed SARS-CoV-2 infection or an uninfected control (not recorded which). The CDR3 runs from the conserved cysteine through the conserved F or W. Each record gives: CDR3 length, clone size, V gene, D gene, J gene, CDR3 DNA, CDR3 protein. D genes are given only for firm matches. A row's size may be missing; if present it is once, few, many or a size class.

length: 15; size: -; V: TRBV7-2; D: TRBD1; J: TRBJ2-3; DNA: TGTGCCAGCAGCGATCGACAGGGCCCCACAGATACGCAGTATTTT; CDR3: CASSDRQGPTDTQYF
length: 13; size: many; V: TRBV2; D: -; J: TRBJ1-2; DNA: TGTGCCAGCAGTGAAGGGACGGTCTATGGCTACACCTTC; CDR3: CASSEGTVYGYTF
length: 13; size: many; V: TRBV20-1; D: -; J: TRBJ2-5; DNA: TGCAGTGCTGGCTTACAGAGACAAGAGACCCAGTACTTC; CDR3: CSAGLQRQETQYF
length: 15; size: few; V: TRBV2; D: -; J: TRBJ2-1; DNA: TGTGCCAGCAGTGATCGGCGACTATTATACAATGAGCAGTTCTTC; CDR3: CASSDRRLLYNEQFF
length: 15; size: many; V: TRBV7-9; D: -; J: TRBJ2-3; DNA: TGTGCCAGCAGCTCTCCGACTAGTAGCACAGATACGCAGTATTTT; CDR3: CASSSPTSSTDTQYF
length: 14; size: many; V: TRBV12-3/TRBV12-4; D: TRBD1; J: TRBJ1-2; DNA: TGTGCCAGCAGTTTAGGACAGGGGGTTTCTGGCTACACCTTC; CDR3: CASSLGQGVSGYTF
length: 13; size: few; V: TRBV18; D: -; J: TRBJ2-7; DNA: TGTGCCAGCTCACCGACAGGTCAGCCAGGGGAGTACTTC; CDR3: CASSPTGQPGEYF
length: 13; size: -; V: TRBV9; D: TRBD2; J: TRBJ2-1; DNA: TGTGCCAGCAGCCGGACTAGCTACAATGAGCAGTTCTTC; CDR3: CASSRTSYNEQFF
length: 14; size: many; V: TRBV19; D: -; J: TRBJ1-2; DNA: TGTGCCAGTAGTATTCGGGACGGCAACTATGGCTACACCTTC; CDR3: CASSIRDGNYGYTF
length: 14; size: many; V: TRBV5-1; D: -; J: TRBJ1-2; DNA: TGCGCCAGCAGCCTTTCCGGGATCCTCTATGGCTACACCTTC; CDR3: CASSLSGILYGYTF
length: 13; size: many; V: TRBV7-9; D: -; J: TRBJ1-5; DNA: TGTGCCAGCAGCTTGACGAGCAATCAGCCCCAGCATTTT; CDR3: CASSLTSNQPQHF
length: 17; size: many; V: TRBV6-2/TRBV6-3; D: TRBD2; J: TRBJ2-1; DNA: TGTGCCAGCAGTTATACTAGCGGGAGGAGCTCCTACAATGAGCAGTTCTTC; CDR3: CASSYTSGRSSYNEQFF
length: 15; size: many; V: TRBV18; D: -; J: TRBJ1-1; DNA: TGTGCCAGCTCACCACCGAACAGGGCCAACACTGAAGCTTTCTTT; CDR3: CASSPPNRANTEAFF
length: 13; size: many; V: TRBV7-9; D: TRBD2; J: TRBJ2-1; DNA: TGTGCCAGCAGCGCAGCGGGGGACAATGAGCAGTTCTTC; CDR3: CASSAAGDNEQFF
length: 13; size: many; V: TRBV5-1; D: -; J: TRBJ1-1; DNA: TGCGCCAGCAGCTTGGATCGGGACACTGAAGCTTTCTTT; CDR3: CASSLDRDTEAFF
length: 15; size: many; V: TRBV20-1; D: -; J: TRBJ1-1; DNA: TGCAGTGCTTGGGGCACAATGGGTCGGAACACTGAAGCTTTCTTT; CDR3: CSAWGTMGRNTEAFF
length: 18; size: many; V: TRBV19; D: -; J: TRBJ1-1; DNA: TGTGCCAGTAGTGTCAACCCTAGGTGGGGGGCCGGGGACACTGAAGCTTTCTTT; CDR3: CASSVNPRWGAGDTEAFF
length: 13; size: -; V: TRBV29-1; D: TRBD2; J: TRBJ2-1; DNA: TGCAGCGTTGGGGCGGGAGGGTACAATGAGCAGTTCTTC; CDR3: CSVGAGGYNEQFF
length: 15; size: -; V: TRBV25-1; D: TRBD1; J: TRBJ1-6; DNA: TGTGCCAGCAGTGGACAGACAGGGGGGAATTCACCCCTCCACTTT; CDR3: CASSGQTGGNSPLHF
length: 14; size: many; V: TRBV6-1; D: TRBD1; J: TRBJ2-7; DNA: TGTGCCAGCAGTCTACGACAGGGTGGATACGAGCAGTACTTC; CDR3: CASSLRQGGYEQYF
length: 15; size: many; V: TRBV5-1; D: TRBD1; J: TRBJ2-7; DNA: TGCGCCAGCAGCCCGGGACAGCTTAGCTCCTACGAGCAGTACTTC; CDR3: CASSPGQLSSYEQYF
length: 14; size: few; V: TRBV20-1; D: -; J: TRBJ1-2; DNA: TGCAGTGCTAGAGTCCCGGAGCAGATATATGGCTACACCTTC; CDR3: CSARVPEQIYGYTF
length: 16; size: many; V: TRBV2; D: TRBD2; J: TRBJ2-3; DNA: TGTGCCAGCAGTATAGCGGGAGGCTTTAGCACAGATACGCAGTATTTT; CDR3: CASSIAGGFSTDTQYF
length: 16; size: many; V: TRBV30; D: TRBD2; J: TRBJ2-3; DNA: TGTGCCTCCTCCGGGACTAGCGGGGATAGCACAGATACGCAGTATTTT; CDR3: CASSGTSGDSTDTQYF
length: 16; size: many; V: TRBV5-1; D: -; J: TRBJ2-5; DNA: TGCGCCAGCAGTCCACAGGTGGGCGGGTTCCAAGAGACCCAGTACTTC; CDR3: CASSPQVGGFQETQYF
length: 14; size: many; V: TRBV20-1; D: -; J: TRBJ2-7; DNA: TGCAGTGCTAGAGATACAGGTCCCTTCTACGAGCAGTACTTC; CDR3: CSARDTGPFYEQYF
length: 16; size: few; V: TRBV10-1; D: TRBD2; J: TRBJ2-3; DNA: TGCGCCAGCAGTACCACGACTAGCGGGGGCACAGATACGCAGTATTTT; CDR3: CASSTTTSGGTDTQYF
length: 14; size: many; V: TRBV20-1; D: TRBD2; J: TRBJ2-3; DNA: TGCAGTGCTAGTTTGGGGGGGAGGTCAGATACGCAGTATTTT; CDR3: CSASLGGRSDTQYF
length: 15; size: many; V: TRBV7-2; D: -; J: TRBJ1-4; DNA: TGTGCCAGCAGCTTAAACGGACACACTAATGAAAAACTGTTTTTT; CDR3: CASSLNGHTNEKLFF
length: 14; size: many; V: TRBV20-1; D: -; J: TRBJ2-6; DNA: TGCAGTGCTTTTGAGACCCCTGGGGCCAACGTCCTGACTTTC; CDR3: CSAFETPGANVLTF
length: 10; size: medium-sized; V: TRBV12-3/TRBV12-4; D: -; J: TRBJ2-1; DNA: TGTGCCAGCGCTTACAATGAGCAGTTCTTC; CDR3: CASAYNEQFF
length: 11; size: many; V: TRBV7-8; D: -; J: TRBJ1-1; DNA: TGTGCCAGCAGCCCCATACATGAAGCTTTCTTT; CDR3: CASSPIHEAFF
length: 15; size: many; V: TRBV28; D: TRBD1; J: TRBJ2-7; DNA: TGTGCCAGCAGTCACAGGGGGAGGAGCTCCTACGAGCAGTACTTC; CDR3: CASSHRGRSSYEQYF
length: 17; size: many; V: TRBV6-6; D: TRBD1; J: TRBJ1-1; DNA: TGTGCCAGCAGTAGCCGGGACAGGGGAATCATGAACACTGAAGCTTTCTTT; CDR3: CASSSRDRGIMNTEAFF
length: 16; size: many; V: TRBV11-1; D: TRBD2; J: TRBJ2-1; DNA: TGTGCCAGCAGCCGAAAGCGGGAGGGCCTGAGGAATGAGCAGTTCTTC; CDR3: CASSRKREGLRNEQFF
length: 11; size: many; V: TRBV6-1; D: -; J: TRBJ2-7; DNA: TGTGCCAGCAGGACAGCCTACGAGCAGTACTTC; CDR3: CASRTAYEQYF
length: 15; size: few; V: TRBV11-2; D: -; J: TRBJ2-7; DNA: TGTGCCAGCAGCCGACGGACGGGACGCCGGGACGAGCAGTACTTC; CDR3: CASSRRTGRRDEQYF
length: 14; size: many; V: TRBV19; D: -; J: TRBJ1-3; DNA: TGTGCCAGTAGCGGAGACCGCTCTGGAAACACCATATATTTT; CDR3: CASSGDRSGNTIYF
length: 15; size: few; V: TRBV6-2/TRBV6-3; D: TRBD1; J: TRBJ2-7; DNA: TGTGCCAGCAGTTACGAGGGGACAGGGGCCTACGAGCAGTACTTC; CDR3: CASSYEGTGAYEQYF
length: 15; size: many; V: TRBV25-1; D: -; J: TRBJ1-2; DNA: TGTGCCAGCAGTGCCCCTGTGGTATGGGTTTGGGGCTACACCTTC; CDR3: CASSAPVVWVWGYTF
length: 15; size: many; V: TRBV6-4; D: TRBD2; J: TRBJ2-1; DNA: TGTGCCAGCAGTCTTCAGGGACTACTTGACAATGAGCAGTTCTTC; CDR3: CASSLQGLLDNEQFF
length: 13; size: many; V: TRBV5-4; D: -; J: TRBJ2-5; DNA: TGTGCCAGCAGCTTGGTTGGGAGGGAGACCCAGTACTTC; CDR3: CASSLVGRETQYF
length: 13; size: many; V: TRBV6-5; D: -; J: TRBJ1-1; DNA: TGTGCCAGCAGTCGAGGGGGGGCCCCTGAAGCTTTCTTT; CDR3: CASSRGGAPEAFF
length: 14; size: many; V: TRBV12-3/TRBV12-4; D: TRBD1; J: TRBJ1-2; DNA: TGTGCCAGCAGCAGCGGACAGGGGGTTGGAGGCTACACCTTC; CDR3: CASSSGQGVGGYTF
length: 18; size: many; V: TRBV2; D: TRBD2; J: TRBJ2-6; DNA: TGTGCCAGCAGTCCCAGAGCGGGACTAAGCTCTGGGGCCAACGTCCTGACTTTC; CDR3: CASSPRAGLSSGANVLTF
length: 15; size: many; V: TRBV5-1; D: -; J: TRBJ2-7; DNA: TGCGCCAGCAGCCCGGGTCAGGCCCTCTCTTACGAGCAGTACTTC; CDR3: CASSPGQALSYEQYF
length: 16; size: many; V: TRBV21-1; D: -; J: TRBJ1-3; DNA: TGTGCCAGCAACCCTCGACAGGACGCCTCTGGAAACACCATATATTTT; CDR3: CASNPRQDASGNTIYF
length: 17; size: many; V: TRBV7-3; D: -; J: TRBJ1-1; DNA: TGTGCCAGCAGCTCCCCCGCCCCCCACGGGCCGAACACTGAAGCTTTCTTT; CDR3: CASSSPAPHGPNTEAFF
length: 16; size: many; V: TRBV18; D: TRBD1; J: TRBJ2-1; DNA: TGTGCCAGCTCACCGAACTCTGGACAGGGGTCAAATGAGCAGTTCTTC; CDR3: CASSPNSGQGSNEQFF
length: 14; size: many; V: TRBV7-2; D: -; J: TRBJ1-5; DNA: TGTGCCAGCAGCTTAGCCGTGGACTATCAGCCCCAGCATTTT; CDR3: CASSLAVDYQPQHF
length: 13; size: few; V: TRBV2; D: -; J: TRBJ1-1; DNA: TGTGCCAGCAGTGTAGCAGGGCTTACTGAAGCTTTCTTT; CDR3: CASSVAGLTEAFF
length: 14; size: few; V: TRBV9; D: -; J: TRBJ2-5; DNA: TGTGCCAGCAGTAGCGGTACGGGCCGGGAGACCCAGTACTTC; CDR3: CASSSGTGRETQYF
length: 13; size: many; V: TRBV29-1; D: -; J: TRBJ1-2; DNA: TGCAGCGTTGGTTACGGGGGGTACCGGAGCTACACCTTC; CDR3: CSVGYGGYRSYTF
length: 14; size: many; V: TRBV15; D: -; J: TRBJ2-2; DNA: TGTGCCACCAGCAGAGGAGGGAACACCGGGGAGCTGTTTTTT; CDR3: CATSRGGNTGELFF
length: 14; size: many; V: TRBV6-5; D: -; J: TRBJ2-2; DNA: TGTGCCACCTGCTTCGGGTTCGACACCGGGGAGCTGTTTTTT; CDR3: CATCFGFDTGELFF
length: 12; size: many; V: TRBV4-3; D: -; J: TRBJ2-7; DNA: TGCGCCAGCAGCCAAGAGCGGGGCGAGCAGTACTTC; CDR3: CASSQERGEQYF
length: 17; size: many; V: TRBV6-6; D: -; J: TRBJ2-2; DNA: TGTGCCAGCAGTAACCAGAGAGGGAGCGTGGGGACCGGGGAGCTGTTTTTT; CDR3: CASSNQRGSVGTGELFF